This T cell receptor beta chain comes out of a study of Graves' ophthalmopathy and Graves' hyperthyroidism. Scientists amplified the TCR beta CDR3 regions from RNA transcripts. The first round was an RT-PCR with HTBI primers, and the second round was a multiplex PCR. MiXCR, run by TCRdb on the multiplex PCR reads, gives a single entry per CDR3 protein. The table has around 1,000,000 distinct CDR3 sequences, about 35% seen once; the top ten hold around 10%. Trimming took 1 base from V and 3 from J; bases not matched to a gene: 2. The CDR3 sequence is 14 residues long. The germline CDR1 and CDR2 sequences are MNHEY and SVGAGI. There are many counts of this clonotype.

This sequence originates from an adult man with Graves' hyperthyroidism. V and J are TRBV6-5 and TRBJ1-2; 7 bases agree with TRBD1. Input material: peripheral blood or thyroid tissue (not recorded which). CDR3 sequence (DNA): TGTGCCAGCAGTTACTACAGGGGAGACTATGGCTACACCTTC. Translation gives CASSYYRGDYGYTF.